This paragraph covers one T cell receptor beta chain sequence. Here immunoSEQ multiplex PCR was the method, and the copy in TCRdb shows in-frame clones only, minus some. The sample consists of almost 70,000 clones, 80% of them appearing once. This specimen belongs to a study of T cell responses to AZD1222 COVID-19 vaccine. Germline CDR1 reads LNHDA; CDR2 reads SQIVND (reference sequence). This CDR3 has 14 residues. Trimming took 5 bases from V and 6 from J, leaving 13 bases between them. This receptor was obtained from an adult who received the AZD1222 COVID-19 vaccine. This chain connects TRBV19 to TRBJ2-2; maybe TRBD2 (6 bases). Material: peripheral blood, obtained 28 days after the second AZD1222 dose. DNA for the CDR3: TGTGCCAGTAGTCCCCCGGGGGAGGCCGGGGAGCTGTTTTTT. Its translation: CASSPPGEAGELFF.